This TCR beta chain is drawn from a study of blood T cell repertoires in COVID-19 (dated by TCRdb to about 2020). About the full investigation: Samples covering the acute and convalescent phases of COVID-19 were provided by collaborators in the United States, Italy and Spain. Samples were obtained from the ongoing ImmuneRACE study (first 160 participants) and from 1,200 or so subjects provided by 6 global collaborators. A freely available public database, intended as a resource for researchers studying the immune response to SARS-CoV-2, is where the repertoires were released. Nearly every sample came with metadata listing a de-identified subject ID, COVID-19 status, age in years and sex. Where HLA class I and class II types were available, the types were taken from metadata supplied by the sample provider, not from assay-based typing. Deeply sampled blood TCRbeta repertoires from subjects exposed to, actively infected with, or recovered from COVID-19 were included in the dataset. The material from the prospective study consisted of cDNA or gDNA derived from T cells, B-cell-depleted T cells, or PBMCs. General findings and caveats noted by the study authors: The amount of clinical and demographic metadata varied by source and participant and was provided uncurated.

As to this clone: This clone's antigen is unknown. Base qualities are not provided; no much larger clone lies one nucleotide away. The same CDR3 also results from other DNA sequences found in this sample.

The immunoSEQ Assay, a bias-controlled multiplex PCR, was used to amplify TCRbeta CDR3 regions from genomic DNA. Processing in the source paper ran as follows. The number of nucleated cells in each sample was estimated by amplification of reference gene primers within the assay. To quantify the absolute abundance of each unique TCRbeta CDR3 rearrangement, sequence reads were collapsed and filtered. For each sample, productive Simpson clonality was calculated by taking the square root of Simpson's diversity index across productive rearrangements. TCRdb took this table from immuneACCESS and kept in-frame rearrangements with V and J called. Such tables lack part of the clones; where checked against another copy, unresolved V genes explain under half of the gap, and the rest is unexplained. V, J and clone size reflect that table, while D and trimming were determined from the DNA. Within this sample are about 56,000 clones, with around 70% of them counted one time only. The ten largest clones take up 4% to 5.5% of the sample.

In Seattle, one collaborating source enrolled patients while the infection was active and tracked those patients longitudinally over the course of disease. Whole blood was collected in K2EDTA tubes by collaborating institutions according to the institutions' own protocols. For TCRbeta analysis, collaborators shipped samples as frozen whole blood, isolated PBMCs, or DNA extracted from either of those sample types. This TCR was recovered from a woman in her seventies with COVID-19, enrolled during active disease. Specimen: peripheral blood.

The CDR3 region has the sequence CASSSGLPTDTQYF. The nucleotide sequence is TGTGCCAGCAGCTCGGGACTTCCCACAGATACGCAGTATTTT. The rearrangement combines TRBV7-2 with TRBJ2-3; TRBD2 could be the D gene, as 6 bases match. CDR1 SGHTA and CDR2 FQGNSA were looked up in the germline V gene. Measured from the cysteine to the phenylalanine, the CDR3 is 14 residues long. Only the CDR3 DNA stays, 42 bases, in frame from base 1. V was cut back by 4 bases and J by 2 bases, leaving a gap of 10 bases between them.